Here is one T cell receptor beta chain with its context. As yet, its antigen is unknown. Here immunoSEQ multiplex PCR was the method, and the copy in TCRdb shows in-frame clones only, minus some. Among millions of clones listed, just over 90% were seen once. This specimen belongs to a study of shared clonotypes between healthy human individuals. General study results and limits: It was anticipated that sequencing depth would influence how many clonotypes donors shared.

This clonotype was obtained from a man younger than 35 in good health. Sequences were obtained from naive CD4+ T cells sorted from blood. Subset: CD45RA+ positively selected.

CDR3 in amino acids: CASNQQGAPGTQYF. CDR3 bases: TGTGCCAGCAATCAACAGGGGGCGCCTGGGACCCAGTACTTC. The chain combines TRBV2 with TRBJ2-5; 9 positions agree with TRBD1. Germline V gives CDR1 SNHLY, CDR2 FYNNEI. The ends lost 7 bases at V and 7 bases at J; junction bases unmatched: 10. The CDR3 is made up of 14 amino acids.